Described below is a single T cell receptor beta chain sequence and its context. The target antigen is unknown. TCRdb's table, derived via immunoSEQ multiplex PCR, lists solely in-frame clones and lacks some. The repertoire includes about 32,000 clones, 82% of them detected once, and 3.5% to 4.5% sits in the top ten. The data were taken from a study of pediatric ulcerative colitis. For the study at large: Six to eight patients showed pancolitis and two showed left-sided colitis.

The CDR3 spans 13 residues. Germline CDR1 is GTSNPN and CDR2 is SVGIG (reference sequence). V lost 3 bases and J 4 bases, leaving 12 bases between the germline ends. Broader study findings: Blood-rectal clonal overlap within each person was significantly higher in ulcerative colitis patients than controls. Repertoires came from total lymphocyte DNA, so rare subsets like regulatory T cells may be missed.

The chain carries TRBV30 and TRBJ1-1; D may be TRBD1 (5 bases). The sequence came from a boy younger than 18 with severe ulcerative colitis. The sequencing input was blood. The CDR3 bases are TGTGCCTGGAGAGCGGGGGGAGGCACTGAAGCTTTCTTT. Protein: CAWRAGGGTEAFF. Full variable domain (rest looked up from reference TRBV30 and TRBJ1-1): SQTIHQWPATLVQPVGSPLSLECTVEGTSNPNLYWYRQAAGRGLQLLFYSVGIGQISSEVPQNLSASRPQDRQFILSSKKLLLSDSGFYLCAWRAGGGTEAFFGQGTRLTVV.